The table lists the clone carrying this T cell receptor (beta chain) with a few counts. Its cognate antigen is unknown. These data originate in a study of T cells in Graves' hyperthyroidism and ophthalmopathy. Regarding the study as a whole: It was a median around seven months before onset that the model predicted ophthalmopathy. Most thyroid clonotypes expanded above 0.001 were also detected in blood.

Uncontrolled infection, other autoimmune disease, pregnancy or lactation disqualified patients from enrolment. The TCR beta CDR3 regions underwent amplification using RNA transcripts as the source. HTBI primers drove first-round RT-PCR of the TCR CDR3. One entry per CDR3 protein results from TCRdb running MiXCR on the multiplex PCR reads. The data contain over 650,000 distinct CDR3 sequences, roughly 17% of them singletons. The receptor was isolated from a man aged 18 to 30 with Graves' hyperthyroidism. Input material: blood.

CDR3 in DNA: TGTGCCAGCAAGAGTAGCGGGGCCGGGGAGACCCAGTACTTC. Its translation: CASKSSGAGETQYF. The chain uses TRBV28 and TRBJ2-5; 8 nucleotides agree with TRBD2. The ends lost 7 bases at V and 5 bases at J; junction bases unmatched: 9. There are 14 residues in the CDR3. Germline V gene data show CDR1 as MDHEN and CDR2 as SYDVKM.